Here is one TCR beta chain with its context. This record belongs to a study of blood T cell repertoires in COVID-19. Looking at the study overall: Some COVID-19 samples were acute and others convalescent; all came from the United States, Italy and Spain.

The germline V and J ends were trimmed by 6 bases and 0 bases, with 12 bases remaining between them. There are 14 residues in the CDR3. The germline V gene has CDR1 SGHTA and CDR2 FQGNSA. Under the authors' procedure: Nucleated cell counts were estimated from reference gene primer amplification. The method was immunoSEQ multiplex PCR; TCRdb's version includes in-frame clones alone and lacks a portion of them. V and J calls and clone size are copied from that table; D and trimming were computed from the DNA. The table lists around 100,000 clones, approximately 69% of them singletons. This clonotype originated in a man of 80 years or more with acute or convalescent COVID-19. The chain joins TRBV7-2 to TRBJ2-7; D is perhaps TRBD1 (5 bases). Sequencing input: peripheral blood. CDR3 amino acids: CASSPEGASYEQYF. DNA for the CDR3: TGTGCCAGCAGTCCCGAAGGGGCCTCCTACGAGCAGTACTTC.